Reported below is one T cell receptor beta chain. TCRdb keeps only in-frame clones here, not all; method: immunoSEQ multiplex PCR. The sample lists 200,000 or so clones, roughly 90% occurring once. The Seattle site enrolled patients during active infection and followed them longitudinally. This record comes from a study of blood T cell repertoires in COVID-19. Overall study: PBMCs, B-cell-depleted T cells, or T cells provided the cDNA or gDNA that made up the material.

Source material: peripheral blood. This clonotype was obtained from a man aged 45-60 years with COVID-19, enrolled during active disease.

The DNA of the CDR3 is TGTGCCATCAGCACAGGGCAGGCAGATAATGAAAAACTGTTTTTT. Protein product: CAISTGQADNEKLFF. The chain has TRBV10-3 and TRBJ1-4, with D possibly being TRBD1 (6 bases). CDR1 and CDR2 (germline): ENHRY, SYGVKD. V was clipped by 6 bases and J by 4 bases, with 15 bases between them. CDR3 length: 15 amino acids.